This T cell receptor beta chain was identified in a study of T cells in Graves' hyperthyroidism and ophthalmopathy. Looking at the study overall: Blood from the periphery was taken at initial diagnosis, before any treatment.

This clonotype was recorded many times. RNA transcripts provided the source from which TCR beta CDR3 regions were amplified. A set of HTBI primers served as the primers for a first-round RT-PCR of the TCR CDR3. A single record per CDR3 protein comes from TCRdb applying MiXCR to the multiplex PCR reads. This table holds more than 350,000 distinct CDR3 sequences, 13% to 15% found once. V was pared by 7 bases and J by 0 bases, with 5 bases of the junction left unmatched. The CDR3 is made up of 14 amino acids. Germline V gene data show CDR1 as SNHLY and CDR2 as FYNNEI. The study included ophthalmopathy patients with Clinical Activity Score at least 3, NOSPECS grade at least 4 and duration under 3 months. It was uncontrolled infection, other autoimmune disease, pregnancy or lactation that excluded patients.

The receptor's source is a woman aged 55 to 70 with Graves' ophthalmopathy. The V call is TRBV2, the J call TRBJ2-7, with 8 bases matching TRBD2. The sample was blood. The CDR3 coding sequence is TGTGCCAGCACCCTAGCGGGCTCCTCCTACGAGCAGTACTTC. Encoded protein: CASTLAGSSYEQYF.